This TCR beta chain was observed in a study of CD8 T cells in Susac syndrome (dated 2019 in TCRdb). Study-level background: Whether CD8+ T cell activation and differentiation in Susac syndrome was antigen driven was tested using repertoire sequencing. What the authors observed across the whole study: The number of individuals in the TCR sequencing and HLA analysis was recognized as being relatively small.

RNA was extracted with the RNeasy kit and roughly 0.5 to 1 ug was reverse transcribed using random hexamers. The immunoSEQ multiplex PCR assay, covering 54 Vbeta and 13 Jbeta segments, was used to amplify TCR beta CDR3 regions. To correct PCR amplification bias, a synthetic template baseline was used for both primer optimization and computational correction. In the authors' own workflow: Reads were assigned to V, D and J genes according to IMGT and analyzed in immunoSEQ Analyzer, with only productive sequences retained. Clonality was computed as one minus Shannon entropy normalized by log2 of the number of productive unique sequences. For each patient and control, public and private clones were evaluated within the 100 most prevalent clones. Clones were defined as Susac-specific if absent from the healthy and MS cohorts, from around 1,000 published viral clones and from other ImmuneACCESS disease sequences. The raw public data were reprocessed by TCRdb itself: fastp quality trimming at Q25, MiXCR clonotype calling, in-frame beta chains only. Each record represents a unique CDR3 protein, reported with the most common genes and DNA among its rows. TCRdb assigned the V and J calls; the authors' analysis was not used. Counted in this sample were about 150,000 distinct CDR3 sequences; around 93% of them appeared once. The top ten constitute roughly 0.094% of the sample.

Reading from cysteine to phenylalanine, the CDR3 counts 13 amino acids. Of all the DNA, just the CDR3 is kept, 39 bases in frame from base 1. The germline ends are 9 bases apart after V is trimmed by 3 bases and J by 3 bases. Peripheral blood CD8+ and CD4+ T cells from healthy donors, Susac syndrome patients and multiple sclerosis patients were profiled using high-throughput TCR beta sequencing. The multiple sclerosis controls were treatment-naive patients who had stable or active relapsing-remitting disease and met the revised McDonald criteria. Bulk CD8+ and CD4+ T cells were purified magnetically by negative isolation, whereas CD8+ TEMRA cells were enriched by FACS. Blood was drawn into EDTA tubes, processed within 24 hours, and PBMCs were isolated by density gradient centrifugation. PBMCs intended for TCR sequencing were cryopreserved in liquid nitrogen and were subsequently thawed in a 37 degrees C water bath. The sorted or isolated CD4+, CD8+ and CD8+ TEMRA cells reached a purity of at least 90%.

This clonotype appeared a few times. Its antigen is unknown. One base away there is no much larger clone; base qualities are not given. This chain joins TRBV12-3 or TRBV12-4 to TRBJ2-7, with the D segment identity uncertain. The receptor's source is a human donor with multiple sclerosis. The material sequenced was CD4+ T cells from PBMCs. The CDR3 loop reads CASSFPPSYEQYF. The DNA sequence is given as TGTGCCAGCAGTTTTCCTCCCAGCTACGAGCAGTACTTC.